This TCR beta chain was identified in a study of T cells in Graves' hyperthyroidism and ophthalmopathy. Trimming removed 5 bases at V and 2 bases at J, with 9 bases between. Germline CDR1 SGHVS, CDR2 FNYEAQ. This CDR3 has 13 residues. TCR beta CDR3 region amplification was performed from RNA transcripts. HTBI primers were the set used in a first-round RT-PCR of the TCR CDR3. Each CDR3 protein gets one entry after TCRdb re-called the multiplex PCR reads with MiXCR. The sample consists of hundreds of thousands of distinct CDR3 sequences, just over 45% of them appearing once. Material: peripheral blood or thyroid tissue (not recorded which). This chain links TRBV7-6 with TRBJ1-1; D call uncertain. The source of this sequence is a woman aged 18-35 years with Graves' hyperthyroidism. The CDR3 coding sequence is TGTGCCAGCAGCACCCCAGAAAACACTGAAGCTTTCTTT. Its translation: CASSTPENTEAFF. Using reference TRBV7-6 and TRBJ1-1 for the parts outside the CDR3, the full variable domain is GAGVSQSPRYKVTKRGQDVALRCDPISGHVSLYWYRQALGQGPEFLTYFNYEAQQDKSGLPNDRFSAERPEGSISTLTIQRTEQRDSAMYRCASSTPENTEAFFGQGTRLTVV.